This T cell receptor (beta chain) derives from a study of tissue T cells after allogeneic stem cell transplantation. Overall study: Graft-versus-host disease patients received grafts, four unmodified and three CD34-selected to deplete T cells. Study-wide results and limits: This small cohort was clinically heterogeneous, and sampling depth was a limitation. Only a limited share of tissue TCRs appeared in blood or spleen.

V shed 7 bases and J 3 bases; nucleotides not matched to a gene: 6. This CDR3 has 14 amino acids. Germline V lookup: CDR1 LNHDA, CDR2 SQIVND (reference sequence). The method was immunoSEQ multiplex PCR; TCRdb's version includes in-frame clones alone and lacks a portion of them. The sample has several thousand clones; 64% are singletons. Enrolled prospectively were adult allogeneic hematopoietic cell transplant recipients whose graft-versus-host disease was steroid-refractory. Comment on this clone: Its antigen is undetermined.

The V and J genes are TRBV19 and TRBJ2-1; 7 bases fit TRBD2. The source is a male patient older than 55 with steroid-refractory graft-versus-host disease after an allogeneic stem cell transplant. The T cells may come from the graft donor. This specimen consisted of jejunal tissue, obtained at autopsy. CDR3 sequence reads: CASTLGGDYNEQFF. In DNA form, the CDR3 reads TGTGCCAGTACCTTGGGGGGGGACTACAATGAGCAGTTCTTC.